The rows below give T cell receptor beta chains drawn from one sample of a study of cytomegalovirus exposure and HLA in healthy donors. Repertoires were generated with immunoSEQ multiplex PCR, while TCRdb's copy carries only in-frame clones and drops some. Of approximately 110,000 clones in the sample, about 86% were seen once. Source material: PBMCs. The receptors stem from a woman in her thirties in good health and CMV-seronegative. The CDR3 runs from the conserved cysteine through the conserved F or W. D genes are given only for firm matches. Size is stated for part of the rows, as once, few or many counts, or as a class when the clone is expanded.

J	V	D	size	CDR3	DNA
TRBJ2-1	TRBV7-2	TRBD2	-	CASYTPRAGGGEQFF	TGTGCCAGCTACACCCCCCGGGCGGGAGGGGGTGAGCAGTTCTTC
TRBJ1-5	TRBV27	-	-	CASSPGTPMPQHF	TGTGCCAGCAGCCCCGGGACACCGATGCCCCAGCATTTT
TRBJ1-1	TRBV30	-	few	CAWFRIPKKLNTEAFF	TGTGCCTGGTTTAGAATTCCTAAGAAGTTGAACACTGAAGCTTTCTTT
TRBJ2-1	TRBV27	-	-	CASSQYRDEQFF	TGTGCCAGCAGTCAATACAGGGATGAGCAGTTCTTC
TRBJ2-3	TRBV5-1	TRBD2	once	CASSFGGADTQYF	TGCGCCAGCAGCTTCGGGGGGGCAGATACGCAGTATTTT
TRBJ1-1	TRBV11-2	-	few	CASSSLTENTEAFF	TGTGCCAGCAGCTCGCTGACAGAAAACACTGAAGCTTTCTTT
TRBJ2-2	TRBV7-2	TRBD2	few	CASSKTSGNTGELFF	TGTGCCAGCAGCAAGACTAGCGGGAACACCGGGGAGCTGTTTTTT
TRBJ1-1	TRBV7-6	-	few	CASATGGSGTEAFF	TGTGCCAGCGCCACGGGGGGTTCGGGCACTGAAGCTTTCTTT
TRBJ2-4	TRBV19	-	-	CASSETGSLAKNIQYF	TGTGCCAGTAGTGAAACAGGATCTCTAGCCAAAAACATTCAGTACTTC
TRBJ1-1	TRBV19	-	-	CASRREQGNTEAFF	TGTGCCAGTAGAAGGGAACAGGGGAACACTGAAGCTTTCTTT
TRBJ1-3	TRBV30	-	-	CAWRGDRNTIYF	TGTGCCTGGAGAGGCGACAGAAACACCATATATTTT
TRBJ2-3	TRBV4-3	TRBD2	-	CASSQDTITSGSTDTQYF	TGCGCCAGCAGCCAAGATACCATAACTAGCGGGAGCACAGATACGCAGTATTTT
TRBJ2-7	TRBV29-1	TRBD2	once	CSVDAGVGEQYF	TGCAGCGTTGATGCGGGGGTAGGAGAGCAGTACTTC
TRBJ2-6	TRBV9	-	-	CASSQSGAGANVLTF	TGTGCCAGCAGCCAATCAGGGGCTGGGGCCAACGTCCTGACCTTC
TRBJ2-2	TRBV11-2	-	-	CASSFTGTQTGELFF	TGTGCCAGCAGCTTTACCGGGACACAAACCGGGGAGCTGTTTTTT
TRBJ2-3	TRBV7-9	TRBD1	few	CASSLTGFYADTQYF	TGTGCCAGCAGCTTGACAGGGTTCTATGCAGATACGCAGTATTTT
TRBJ1-1	TRBV30	TRBD1	-	CAWARGRAEAFF	TGTGCCTGGGCTAGGGGGCGAGCTGAAGCTTTCTTT
TRBJ1-6	TRBV4-1	-	-	CASSQVSAVYNSPLHF	TGCGCCAGCAGCCAAGTAAGCGCGGTTTATAATTCACCCCTCCACTTT
TRBJ1-4	TRBV25-1	-	few	CASSEYQGPSEKLFF	TGTGCCAGCAGTGAATATCAGGGGCCCTCAGAAAAACTGTTTTTT
TRBJ2-7	TRBV6-1	TRBD2	-	CASSEAQTSGTYEQYF	TGTGCCAGCAGTGAAGCGCAGACTAGCGGGACCTACGAGCAGTACTTC
TRBJ1-5	TRBV10-3	-	-	CAISEDPGQPQHF	TGTGCCATCAGTGAAGACCCAGGTCAGCCCCAGCATTTT
TRBJ2-1	TRBV7-9	TRBD2	-	CASSWGAGVNEQFF	TGTGCCAGCAGCTGGGGAGCGGGAGTTAATGAGCAGTTCTTC
TRBJ1-1	TRBV9	-	-	CASSPPRQQNTEAFF	TGTGCCAGCAGCCCCCCCCGACAGCAGAACACTGAAGCTTTCTTT
TRBJ2-2	TRBV21-1	-	once	CASSKVAITGELFF	TGTGCCAGCAGCAAAGTCGCGATCACCGGGGAGCTGTTTTTT
TRBJ2-1	TRBV20-1	TRBD2	-	CSGGGVREQFF	TGCAGTGGGGGAGGGGTCAGGGAGCAGTTCTTC
TRBJ1-5	TRBV27	TRBD1	-	CASVRSQDRPNVQHF	TGTGCCAGCGTGAGATCCCAGGACAGGCCCAATGTCCAGCATTTT
TRBJ2-7	TRBV7-2	TRBD2	-	CASSLVPRLAGGEQYF	TGTGCCAGCAGCTTAGTACCCCGACTAGCGGGAGGCGAGCAGTACTTC
TRBJ2-7	TRBV4-1	-	few	CASSQEKGVVYEQYF	TGCGCCAGCAGCCAAGAGAAGGGGGTAGTCTACGAGCAGTACTTC
TRBJ1-4	TRBV28	TRBD1	-	CASSFSGGDEKLFF	TGTGCCAGCAGTTTTTCAGGGGGTGACGAAAAACTGTTTTTT
TRBJ2-3	TRBV10-2	-	few	CASFLARSGEQYF	TGCGCCAGCTTTTTAGCGCGGTCCGGAGAGCAGTATTTT
TRBJ1-2	TRBV5-5	-	-	CASSPGTSLHHGYTF	TGTGCCAGCAGCCCAGGGACTTCCCTCCACCATGGCTACACCTTC
TRBJ2-1	TRBV11-1	-	-	CASSLSGGSYNEQFF	TGTGCCAGCAGCTTGTCTGGAGGGTCCTACAATGAGCAGTTCTTC
TRBJ2-2	TRBV5-1	TRBD1	-	CASSLEGGGTGELFF	TGCGCCAGCAGCTTGGAAGGGGGCGGCACCGGGGAGCTGTTTTTT
TRBJ2-5	TRBV2	-	-	CASSGVWTGLQETQYF	TGTGCCAGCAGTGGGGTCTGGACGGGACTTCAAGAGACCCAGTACTTC
TRBJ2-1	TRBV9	-	few	CASSVEGQLYNEQFF	TGTGCCAGCAGCGTAGAAGGACAGCTCTACAATGAGCAGTTCTTC
TRBJ2-7	TRBV5-6	TRBD1	-	CASSSGTAYEQYF	TGTGCCAGCAGCTCCGGGACAGCTTACGAGCAGTACTTC
TRBJ1-2	TRBV6-5	TRBD1	-	CASSYSDTGETYGYTF	TGTGCCAGCAGTTACTCGGACACAGGGGAAACCTATGGCTACACCTTC
TRBJ2-3	TRBV6-1	TRBD2	-	CASTLAGDADTQYF	TGTGCCAGCACCCTAGCGGGAGACGCAGATACGCAGTATTTT
TRBJ1-4	TRBV7-9	TRBD1	-	CASSWDSEKLFF	TGTGCCAGCAGCTGGGACAGTGAAAAACTGTTTTTT
TRBJ2-5	TRBV10-3	TRBD1	once	CAISESTGGRAGTQYF	TGTGCCATCAGTGAGTCGACAGGGGGAAGGGCTGGGACCCAGTACTTC
TRBJ2-1	TRBV19	TRBD2	-	CASSDPRSGSSYNEQFF	TGTGCCAGTAGTGACCCTCGAAGCGGGAGCTCCTACAATGAGCAGTTCTTC
TRBJ1-3	TRBV5-4	-	-	CASSSGVAGNTIYF	TGTGCCAGCAGCTCGGGGGTGGCTGGAAACACCATATATTTT
TRBJ1-1	TRBV13	-	-	CASRRGPGNTEAFF	TGTGCCAGCAGGAGAGGGCCCGGGAACACTGAAGCTTTCTTT
TRBJ2-1	TRBV9	TRBD1	-	CASSVGDRGLVGEQFF	TGTGCCAGCAGCGTAGGCGACAGGGGGCTTGTTGGTGAGCAGTTCTTC
TRBJ2-3	TRBV27	TRBD1	few	CASSRRGTGAALFTDTQYF	TGTGCCAGCAGCCGTCGCGGGACAGGGGCCGCGCTTTTCACAGATACGCAGTATTTT
TRBJ2-6	TRBV19	TRBD1	-	CASSIGTGGAIGANVLTF	TGTGCCAGTAGTATAGGGACAGGGGGCGCGATCGGGGCCAACGTCCTGACTTTC
TRBJ1-1	TRBV4-1	-	-	CASSQVGGKAEAFF	TGCGCCAGCAGCCAAGTGGGGGGGAAGGCTGAAGCTTTCTTT
TRBJ2-7	TRBV18	-	-	CASSITGTYEQYF	TGTGCCAGCTCAATCACAGGTACCTACGAGCAGTACTTC
TRBJ2-5	TRBV28	-	-	CASSNPLGGETQYF	TGTGCCAGCAGCAACCCCCTAGGTGGAGAGACCCAGTACTTC
TRBJ2-7	TRBV11-1	-	-	CASSFPLRWEGEDSYEQYF	TGTGCCAGCAGCTTTCCATTAAGGTGGGAAGGGGAAGATTCCTACGAGCAGTACTTC
TRBJ2-1	TRBV25-1	TRBD2	few	CASTPSRGEIGGRQFF	TGTGCCAGCACCCCCTCTCGGGGGGAGATCGGCGGCAGGCAGTTCTTC
TRBJ2-7	TRBV6-1	TRBD2	few	CASVTSGRGEQYF	TGTGCCAGCGTTACTAGCGGGAGGGGTGAGCAGTACTTC
TRBJ2-7	TRBV2	TRBD2	-	CASSEPGLVGSVQYF	TGTGCCAGCAGTGAACCGGGACTAGTAGGGTCGGTGCAGTACTTC
TRBJ2-1	TRBV28	-	-	CASTPGGISYNEQFF	TGTGCCAGCACCCCAGGGGGGATCTCCTACAATGAGCAGTTCTTC
TRBJ2-1	TRBV5-1	TRBD1	-	CASSSGTGGYNEQFF	TGCGCCAGCAGCTCCGGGACAGGGGGATACAATGAGCAGTTCTTC
TRBJ1-1	TRBV4-1	TRBD1	-	CASSQAGTGLNWGTEAFF	TGCGCCAGCAGCCAAGCTGGGACAGGGTTAAATTGGGGCACTGAAGCTTTCTTT
TRBJ2-7	TRBV7-8	-	few	CASSSEGHSYEQYF	TGTGCCAGCAGTTCAGAGGGCCACTCCTACGAGCAGTACTTC
TRBJ2-3	TRBV29-1	TRBD2	few	CSGPGLAGAELDTQYF	TGCAGCGGACCGGGACTAGCGGGTGCGGAGTTAGATACGCAGTATTTT
TRBJ1-1	TRBV6-4	-	-	CASRQTPNTEAFF	TGTGCCAGCAGACAAACACCGAACACTGAAGCTTTCTTT